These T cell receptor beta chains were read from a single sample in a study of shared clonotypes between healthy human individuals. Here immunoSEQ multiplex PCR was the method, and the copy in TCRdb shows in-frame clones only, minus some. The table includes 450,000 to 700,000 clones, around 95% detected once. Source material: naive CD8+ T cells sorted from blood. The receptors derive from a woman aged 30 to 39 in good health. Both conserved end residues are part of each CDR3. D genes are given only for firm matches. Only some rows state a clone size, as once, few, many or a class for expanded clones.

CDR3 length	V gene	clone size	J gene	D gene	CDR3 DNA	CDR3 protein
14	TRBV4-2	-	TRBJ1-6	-	TGTGCCAGCAGCCCCGGGACGGGTAATTCACCCCTCCACTTT	CASSPGTGNSPLHF
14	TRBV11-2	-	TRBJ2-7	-	TGTGCCAGCAGCTTAGGGCTAGCAGACTACGAGCAGTACTTC	CASSLGLADYEQYF
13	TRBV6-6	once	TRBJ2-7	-	TGTGCCAGCAGCCTCTTGAAGACCTACGAGCAGTACTTC	CASSLLKTYEQYF
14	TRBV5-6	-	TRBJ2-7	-	TGTGCCAGCAGACTAGCCCTCGGTGGTGGCGAGCAGTACTTC	CASRLALGGGEQYF
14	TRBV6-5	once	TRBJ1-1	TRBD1	TGTGCCAGCAGTCCGGGACAGGGGTTCACTGAAGCTTTCTTT	CASSPGQGFTEAFF
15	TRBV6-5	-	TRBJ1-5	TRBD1	TGTGCCAGCAGTAACACGGGACAGGGGAATCAGCCCCAGCATTTT	CASSNTGQGNQPQHF
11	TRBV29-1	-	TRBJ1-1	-	TGCAGCGCCGGACAGCAAAATGAAGCTTTCTTT	CSAGQQNEAFF
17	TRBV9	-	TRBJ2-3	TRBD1	TGTGCCAGCAGCTGTAGGTCGGGACAGGGTGGAATGGATACGCAGTATTTT	CASSCRSGQGGMDTQYF
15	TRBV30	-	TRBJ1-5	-	TGTGCCTGTCAAGCCGGGACCCAAAAAGATCAGCCCCAGCATTTT	CACQAGTQKDQPQHF
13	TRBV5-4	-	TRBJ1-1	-	TGTGCCAGCAGCTCCTCATACCATACTGAAGCTTTCTTT	CASSSSYHTEAFF
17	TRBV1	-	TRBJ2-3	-	TGCACCAGCAGCCTAGCCCCCCGGGGGTACAAAACAGATACGCAGTATTTT	CTSSLAPRGYKTDTQYF
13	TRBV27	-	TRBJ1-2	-	TGTGCCAGCAGTTTCACACCAATCGGAGGCTACACCTTC	CASSFTPIGGYTF
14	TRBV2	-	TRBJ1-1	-	TGTGCCAGAGACAATGATAGGATGAACACTGAAGCTTTCTTT	CARDNDRMNTEAFF
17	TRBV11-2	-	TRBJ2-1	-	TGTGCCAGCAGCCTCGCCCCGGCACACAGCTCCTACAATGAGCAGTTCTTC	CASSLAPAHSSYNEQFF
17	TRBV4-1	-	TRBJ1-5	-	TGCGCCAGCAGCCAATCCGCGGCCTGGGATAGCAATCAGCCCCAGCATTTT	CASSQSAAWDSNQPQHF
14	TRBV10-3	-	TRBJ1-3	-	TGTGCCATCCGGACGGAGAGCTCTGGAAACACCATATATTTT	CAIRTESSGNTIYF
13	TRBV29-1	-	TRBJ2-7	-	TGCAGCGTTGTCGAGGCGAACACCTACGAGCAGTACTTC	CSVVEANTYEQYF
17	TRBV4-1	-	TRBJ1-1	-	TGCGCCAGCAGCCAAAGTGTACAGTTACCTATGAACACTGAAGCTTTCTTT	CASSQSVQLPMNTEAFF
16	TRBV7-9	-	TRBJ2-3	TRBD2	TGTGCCAGCAGCGCCTCCGGGACTACAACCCCAGATACGCAGTATTTT	CASSASGTTTPDTQYF
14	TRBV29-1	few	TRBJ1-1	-	TGCAGCGTTGTCGGGGGCCCAATGAACACTGAAGCTTTCTTT	CSVVGGPMNTEAFF
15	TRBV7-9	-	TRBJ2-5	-	TGTGCCAGCAGCTTTTCTCTGGCGCCCCAAGAGACCCAGTACTTC	CASSFSLAPQETQYF
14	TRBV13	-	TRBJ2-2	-	TGTGCCAGCAGCATCCAAATCAGCACCGGGGAGCTGTTTTTT	CASSIQISTGELFF
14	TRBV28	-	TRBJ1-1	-	TGTGCCAGCAGTTTCCCCGGACAGACCCGTGAAGCTTTCTTT	CASSFPGQTREAFF
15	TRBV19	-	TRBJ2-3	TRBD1	TGTGCCAGTAGTGTCGACAGGGAAGGCCCAGATACGCAGTATTTT	CASSVDREGPDTQYF
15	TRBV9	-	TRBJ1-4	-	TGTGCCAGCAGCCCTCAGACAACAACTAATGAAAAACTGTTTTTT	CASSPQTTTNEKLFF
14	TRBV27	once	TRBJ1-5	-	TGTGCCAGCAGTTTATCGGCAGGGTGGCAGCCCCAGCATTTT	CASSLSAGWQPQHF
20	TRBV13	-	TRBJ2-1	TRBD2	TGTGCCAGCAGCTTCAGGGTTGCTAAGAAAGGACTAGCTGGGGACAATGAGCAGTTCTTC	CASSFRVAKKGLAGDNEQFF
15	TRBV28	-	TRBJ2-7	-	TGTGCCAGCAGTCTAGTCCGACAGTACCCCTACGAGCAGTACTTC	CASSLVRQYPYEQYF
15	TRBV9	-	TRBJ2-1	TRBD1	TGTGCCAGCAGCGTAGGGGGGACAGCTAGCCATGAGCAGTTCTTC	CASSVGGTASHEQFF
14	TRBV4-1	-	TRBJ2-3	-	TGCGCCAGCAGCCAGGGGCCACTCACAGATACGCAGTATTTT	CASSQGPLTDTQYF
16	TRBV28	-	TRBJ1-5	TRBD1	TGTGCCAGCAGTACCAACAGGGGGGCGAGCAATCAGCCCCAGCATTTT	CASSTNRGASNQPQHF
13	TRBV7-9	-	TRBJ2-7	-	TGTGCCAGCAGCTTAGAACAGTCCTACGAGCAGTACTTC	CASSLEQSYEQYF
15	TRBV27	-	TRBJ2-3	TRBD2	TGTGCCAGCAGTCTCTATGGGACTAGCGGGGATACGCAGTATTTT	CASSLYGTSGDTQYF
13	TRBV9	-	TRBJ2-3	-	TGTGCCAGCAGGGCGGGAACCACAGATACGCAGTATTTT	CASRAGTTDTQYF
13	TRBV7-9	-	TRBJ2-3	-	TGTGCCAGCAGCCCGACGAACACAGATACGCAGTATTTT	CASSPTNTDTQYF
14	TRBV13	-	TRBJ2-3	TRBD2	TGTGCCAGCAGCCCCCAGGGACTAACAGATACGCAGTATTTT	CASSPQGLTDTQYF
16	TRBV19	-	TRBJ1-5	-	TGTGCCAGTAGTAACGGGATGGGGTATAGCAATCAGCCCCAGCATTTT	CASSNGMGYSNQPQHF
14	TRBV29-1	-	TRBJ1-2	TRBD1	TGCAGCGTTGACGAAGAGGACAGGGGCCGTAAGAACACCTTC	CSVDEEDRGRKNTF
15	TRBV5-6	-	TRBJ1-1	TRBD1	TGTGCCAGCAGCTTGGGGACAGGCTTGAACACTGAAGCTTTCTTT	CASSLGTGLNTEAFF
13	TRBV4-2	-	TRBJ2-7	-	TGTGCCAGCAGCCAAGAACCCCCCTACGAGCAGTACTTC	CASSQEPPYEQYF
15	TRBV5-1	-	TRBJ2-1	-	-	CASSLVGQGNPSVFF
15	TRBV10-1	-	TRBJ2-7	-	TGCGCCAGCAGTGACGAACCGTACCCTAATAACGAGCAGTACTTC	CASSDEPYPNNEQYF
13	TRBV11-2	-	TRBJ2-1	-	TGTGCCAGCAGCCCTTCGTGGTACAATGAGCAGTTCTTC	CASSPSWYNEQFF
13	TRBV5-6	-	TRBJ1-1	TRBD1	TGTGCCAGCAGCTTCGGACAGGGGACTGAAGCTTTCTTT	CASSFGQGTEAFF
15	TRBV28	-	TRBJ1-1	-	TGTGCCAGCAGTCCCCAGGGAGAAATGAACACTGAAGCTTTCTTT	CASSPQGEMNTEAFF
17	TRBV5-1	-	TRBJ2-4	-	TGCGCCAGCAGCTTGGACCAGCAACACCTGGGCAAAAACATTCAGTACTTC	CASSLDQQHLGKNIQYF
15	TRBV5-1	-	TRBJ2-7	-	TGCGCCAGCAGCTTGGCCTTGGGTACGAAATACGAGCAGTACTTC	CASSLALGTKYEQYF
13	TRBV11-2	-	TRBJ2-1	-	TGTGCCAGCAGTTATTTCGGTAGCGGTGAGCAGTTCTTC	CASSYFGSGEQFF
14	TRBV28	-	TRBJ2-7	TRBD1	TGTGCCAGCAGTTTTATACAGGGGGCGGACGAGCAGTACTTC	CASSFIQGADEQYF